Below, 5 T cell receptor beta chains from the same sample are listed, as sequenced in a study of cytomegalovirus exposure and HLA in healthy donors. The PCR ran on 60 Vbeta and 13 Jbeta primers. This table comes from immunoSEQ multiplex PCR, and its TCRdb copy is limited to in-frame clones, with some not included. The data hold roughly 190,000 clones, with 77% observed a single time. The source material was PBMCs. All receptors derive from a female donor in good health and CMV-seronegative.

The chain joins TRBV5-4 to TRBJ2-2; 11 bases map to TRBD2. Per germline, CDR1 SGHNT and CDR2 YYREEE (reference sequence). Trimming removed 0 bases from V and 4 bases from J; junction bases left unmatched: 2. The CDR3 has 16 amino acids. The CDR3 region is CASSLGLAGGTGELFF. CDR3 in DNA: TGTGCCAGCAGCTTGGGTCTAGCGGGGGGCACCGGGGAGCTGTTTTTT.

This chain links TRBV5-4 with TRBJ1-6; D unresolved. Germline V gene data show CDR1 as SGHNT and CDR2 as YYREEE (reference sequence). The V and J ends lost 4 bases and 9 bases respectively, with 20 bases between them. The length of the CDR3 is 16 residues. The DNA for the CDR3 is TGTGCCAGCAGCGTTGAAGGCCTCCTTCAGGCTTCACCCCTCCACTTT. It encodes CASSVEGLLQASPLHF.

The chain combines TRBV5-6 with TRBJ2-7; the D gene is possibly TRBD1 (6 bases). This CDR3 contains 13 residues. Germline assignment: CDR1 SGHDT and CDR2 YYEEEE. Trimming removed 2 bases at V and 6 bases at J, with 12 bases between. CDR3 sequence (DNA): TGTGCCAGCAGCTTAATGACAGGCTCCGAGCAGTACTTC. It specifies CASSLMTGSEQYF.

This clone was seen only a few times. The chain links TRBV19 to TRBJ1-1, with 7 bases that match TRBD1. The length of the CDR3 is 18 residues. V gave up 8 bases and J gave up 5 bases; unmatched junction bases: 23. The germline V gene has CDR1 LNHDA and CDR2 SQIVND (reference sequence). The chain's CDR3 is CASRKNPDRVSSWTEAFF. The CDR3 nucleotides are TGTGCCAGTCGCAAAAACCCCGACAGGGTGTCATCGTGGACTGAAGCTTTCTTT.

The chain joins TRBV7-2 to TRBJ1-5; 9 bases match TRBD1. Germline V gene lookup returns CDR1 SGHTA and CDR2 FQGNSA. The CDR3 runs 16 residues. V trimming: 5 bases; J trimming: 0 bases; junction bases outside the gene matches: 5. The CDR3 loop is CASSVTGGYSNQPQHF. In nucleotides, the CDR3 is TGTGCCAGCAGCGTCACAGGGGGCTATAGCAATCAGCCCCAGCATTTT.